The clone carrying this T cell receptor (beta chain) was recorded at least ten times. Its antigen is not identified. Construction of the TCRbeta library involved unique molecular identifiers. TCRdb recomputed calls from the PCR reads with MiXCR, one row per CDR3 protein. The sample lists around 670,000 distinct CDR3 sequences, around 13% seen once, with 0.79% in the top ten. This sample is drawn from a study of T-cell reconstitution after alpha-beta-depleted transplantation in children. CDR3 length: 12 amino acids. Germline loops: CDR1 KGHSH, CDR2 LQKENI. The trim removed 5 bases at V and 8 bases at J, leaving 2 bases unmatched. Whole-study results and caveats: It was surviving recipient T cells and thymic progenitors that gave some patients high TCRbeta diversity at day 60. Alpha-beta T cells present about two months after transplant were reported to originate from several hundred expanded graft clones. Newly generated T cells supplied most T-cell counts and diversity one year post-transplant.

The receptor was isolated from a girl aged 2-10 years with congenital amegakaryocytic thrombocytopenia, due to receive a stem cell transplant. J is TRBJ2-1 and V is TRBV18; 8 nucleotides align to TRBD1. Sequencing used PBMCs, obtained before TCRalphabeta/CD19-depleted stem cell transplant. In DNA form, the CDR3 reads TGTGCCAGCTCAACACAGGGGGATGAGCAGTTCTTC. This translates into CASSTQGDEQFF.